This TCR beta chain appears in the sequencing data of a study of cytomegalovirus exposure and HLA in healthy donors. Worth noting for this clone: Its matching antigen is unknown.

Primers included in the PCR were 60 Vbeta and 13 Jbeta primers. The table came from immunoSEQ multiplex PCR; TCRdb's copy has only in-frame clones and leaves some out. The data hold roughly 100,000 clones, with 60% to 85% observed a single time. Study findings and constraints: Presence/absence analyses treated sequencing depth as roughly uniform across donors.

The sequence was collected from a woman aged 40 to 49 in good health and CMV-seropositive. Source material: PBMCs.

CDR3 sequence (DNA): TGTGCCAGCAGCTTGGCAGGGGCTGGTTATGGCTACACCTTC. Its translation: CASSLAGAGYGYTF. The chain has TRBV5-6 and TRBJ1-2, with D tentatively TRBD1 (6 bases). V was pared by 0 bases and J by 5 bases, with 11 bases between. The CDR3 runs 14 residues. Germline V lookup: CDR1 SGHDT, CDR2 YYEEEE. Looking up the rest from reference TRBV5-6 and TRBJ1-2 gives the full variable domain: DAGVTQSPTHLIKTRGQQVTLRCSPKSGHDTVSWYQQALGQGPQFIFQYYEEEERQRGNFPDRFSGHQFPNYSSELNVNALLLGDSALYLCASSLAGAGYGYTFGSGTRLTVV.